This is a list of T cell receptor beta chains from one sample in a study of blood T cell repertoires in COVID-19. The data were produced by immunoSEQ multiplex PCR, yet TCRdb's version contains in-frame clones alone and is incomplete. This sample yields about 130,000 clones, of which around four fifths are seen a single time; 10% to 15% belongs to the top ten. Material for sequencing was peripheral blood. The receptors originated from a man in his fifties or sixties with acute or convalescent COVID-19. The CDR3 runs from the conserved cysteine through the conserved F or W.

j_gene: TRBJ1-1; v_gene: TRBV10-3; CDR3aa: CAISGGQGASEAFF
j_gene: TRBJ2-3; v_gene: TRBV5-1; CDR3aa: CASSLGLITDTQYF
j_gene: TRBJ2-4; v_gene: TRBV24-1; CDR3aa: CATSDLRVLAKNIQYF
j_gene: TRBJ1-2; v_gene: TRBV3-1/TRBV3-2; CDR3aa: CASSQRQVGGYTF
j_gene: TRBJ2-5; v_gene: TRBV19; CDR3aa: CASRQVGETQYF
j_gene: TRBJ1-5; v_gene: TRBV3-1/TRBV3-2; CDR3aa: CASSQGGAWGNQPQHF
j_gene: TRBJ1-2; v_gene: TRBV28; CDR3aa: CASSLLGRGYTF
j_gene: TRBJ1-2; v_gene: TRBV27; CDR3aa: CASSLSGRGDGYTF
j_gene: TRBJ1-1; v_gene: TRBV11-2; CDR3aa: CASSWTMGSTEAFF
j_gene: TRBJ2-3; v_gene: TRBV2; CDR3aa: CASSVGSSTDTQYF
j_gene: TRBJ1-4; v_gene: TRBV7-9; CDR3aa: CASSLEGALPPIF
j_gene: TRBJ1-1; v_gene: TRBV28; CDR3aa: CASSFLGAGLWNTEAFF
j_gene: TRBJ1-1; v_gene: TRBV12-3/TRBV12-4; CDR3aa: CASSFYGNTEAFF
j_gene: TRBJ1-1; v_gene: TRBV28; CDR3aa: CATKGIMGTEAFF
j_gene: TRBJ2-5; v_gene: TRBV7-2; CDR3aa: CASSLSFRTGGVETQYF
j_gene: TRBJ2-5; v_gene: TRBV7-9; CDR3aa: CAGRLAGLQETQYF
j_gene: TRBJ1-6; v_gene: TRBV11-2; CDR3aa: CASSLVRGLNSPLHF
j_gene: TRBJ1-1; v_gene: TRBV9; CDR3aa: CASSVDRMNTEAFF
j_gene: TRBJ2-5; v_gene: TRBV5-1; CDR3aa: CASSFEGSTGTQYF
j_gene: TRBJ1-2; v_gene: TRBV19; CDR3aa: CASSRFFQGGYGYTF
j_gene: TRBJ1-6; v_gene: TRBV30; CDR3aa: CAWRLGGSYNSPLHF
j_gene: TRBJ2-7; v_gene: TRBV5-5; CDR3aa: CASSLVRELGEQYF
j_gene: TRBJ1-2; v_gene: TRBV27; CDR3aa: CASSRLDQGPKGYTF
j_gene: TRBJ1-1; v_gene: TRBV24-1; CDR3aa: CATSDSRGLNTEAFF
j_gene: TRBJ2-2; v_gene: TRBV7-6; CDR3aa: CASSGLAGGTTGELFF
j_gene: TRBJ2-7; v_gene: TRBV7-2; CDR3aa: CASGTMLGYEQYF
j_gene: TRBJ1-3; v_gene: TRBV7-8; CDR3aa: CASSLEDSWRGNTIYF